This TCR beta chain was recorded in a study of blood T cells in healthy people across ages. Notes on the study in general: TCR beta diversity, measured per million T cells, fell in a roughly linear way with age.

For this clonotype: Antigen specificity is unknown.

The CDR3 is 12 amino acids. The germline V gene has CDR1 SQVTM and CDR2 ANQGSEA. A J-beta primer mix and a sample-barcoded 5' primer were used in a second PCR of about 7 to 12 cycles. TCRdb redid the calling of the 5' RACE reads with MiXCR, one entry per CDR3 protein. The sample consists of more than 650,000 distinct CDR3 sequences, approximately 22% of them appearing once. The chain uses TRBV29-1 and TRBJ2-5, with D uncertain. The end of the DNA fits TRBJ2-7 better, so the J call may be wrong. The TCR was taken from a man in his 70s in good health. Sequenced input: blood. The CDR3 reads CSVDFGSDEQYF. The CDR3 DNA sequence: TGCAGCGTTGACTTCGGAAGCGACGAGCAGTACTTC.